These 7 T cell receptor beta chains were all obtained from the same sample, sequenced in a study of shared clonotypes between healthy human individuals. Profiled with immunoSEQ multiplex PCR; TCRdb holds only in-frame clones, not every one. The sample lists approximately 1.4 million clones, 95% to 99% occurring once. Sequencing input: naive CD4+ T cells sorted from blood. Subset reported: CD45RA+ positively selected. These TCRs come from a man aged 25 to 40 in good health.

The chain couples TRBV29-1 to TRBJ1-2; D not resolved. The CDR3 consists of 15 residues. V lost 6 bases and J 9 bases, leaving 26 bases between the germline ends. Germline V gene lookup returns CDR1 SQVTM and CDR2 ANQGSEA. The CDR3 reads CSVLFPGRQRRSYTF. The CDR3 bases are TGCAGCGTCTTATTTCCGGGAAGACAAAGACGAAGCTACACCTTC.

The V and J genes are TRBV7-6 and TRBJ1-5; maybe TRBD1 (5 bases). Trimming cost V 1 base and J 0 bases, with 10 bases left between them. The CDR3 extends over 16 amino acids. Germline V gene lookup returns CDR1 SGHVS and CDR2 FNYEAQ. The CDR3 sequence is CASSLEVRVSNQPQHF. The CDR3 region has the DNA TGTGCCAGCAGCTTAGAAGTCAGGGTTAGCAATCAGCCCCAGCATTTT.

This chain links TRBV19 with TRBJ2-7, with TRBD2 matching 11 bases. The V gene end was trimmed by 3 bases and the J gene end by 1 base; junction bases not matched to a gene: 2. This CDR3 has 15 residues. Germline CDR1 is LNHDA and CDR2 is SQIVND (reference sequence). The CDR3 loop is CASSILAGGSYEQYF. CDR3 sequence (DNA): TGTGCCAGTAGTATCCTAGCGGGAGGTTCCTACGAGCAGTACTTC.

CDR3 protein: CASSLPSGTTSTDTQYF. In DNA, the CDR3 is TGTGCCAGCAGTTTACCATCCGGGACAACTAGCACAGATACGCAGTATTTT. The V and J genes are TRBV27 and TRBJ2-3, with D possibly TRBD1 on 6 matching bases. The germline gives CDR1 MNHEY, CDR2 SMNVEV (reference sequence). V lost 2 bases, J lost 0 bases, and 15 bases lay in between. The CDR3 is 17 amino acids.

This chain uses TRBV10-1 with TRBJ2-1, with 11 bases fitting TRBD1. The CDR3 extends over 13 amino acids. In germline, CDR1 is WNHNN, CDR2 SYGVQD (reference sequence). V lost 3 bases to trimming and J lost 13 bases; unmatched junction nucleotides: 5. CDR3 in amino acids: CASSEGWTGGQFF. In DNA form, the CDR3 reads TGCGCCAGCAGTGAAGGGTGGACAGGGGGCCAGTTCTTC.

The chain couples TRBV4-1 to TRBJ2-7, with TRBD2 matching over 9 bases. The ends lost 2 bases at V and 7 bases at J; junction bases unmatched: 12. Germline-derived CDR1 and CDR2 are MGHRA and YSYEKL. The CDR3 is made up of 16 amino acids. CDR3 loop: CASSQNSAGGVGEQYF. The CDR3 coding sequence is TGCGCCAGCAGCCAAAACTCTGCGGGAGGGGTTGGTGAGCAGTACTTC.

The genes are TRBV18 and TRBJ2-7, with TRBD1 identical over 8 bases. This CDR3 has 14 amino acids. The J segment lost 6 bases and the V segment lost 2 bases, leaving 6 bases of the junction unmatched. Germline V lookup: CDR1 KGHSH, CDR2 LQKENI. The DNA of the CDR3 is TGTGCCAGCTCACCATTGGACAGGGACGTCGAGCAGTACTTC. Its translation: CASSPLDRDVEQYF.